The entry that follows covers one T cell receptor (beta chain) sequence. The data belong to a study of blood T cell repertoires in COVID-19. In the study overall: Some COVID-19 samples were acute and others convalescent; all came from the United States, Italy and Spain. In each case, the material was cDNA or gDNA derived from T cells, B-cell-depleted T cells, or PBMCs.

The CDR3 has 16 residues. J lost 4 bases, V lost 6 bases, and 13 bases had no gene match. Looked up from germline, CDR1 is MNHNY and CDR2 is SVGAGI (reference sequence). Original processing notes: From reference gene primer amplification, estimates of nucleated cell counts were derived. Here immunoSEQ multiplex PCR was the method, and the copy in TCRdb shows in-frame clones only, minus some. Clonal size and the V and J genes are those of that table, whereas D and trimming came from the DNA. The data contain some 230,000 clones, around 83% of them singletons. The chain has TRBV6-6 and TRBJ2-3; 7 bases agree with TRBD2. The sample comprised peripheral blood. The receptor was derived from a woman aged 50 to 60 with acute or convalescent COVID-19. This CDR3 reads CASRGRAGDGSDTQYF. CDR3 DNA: TGTGCCAGCAGGGGTCGCGCGGGAGATGGATCAGATACGCAGTATTTT.